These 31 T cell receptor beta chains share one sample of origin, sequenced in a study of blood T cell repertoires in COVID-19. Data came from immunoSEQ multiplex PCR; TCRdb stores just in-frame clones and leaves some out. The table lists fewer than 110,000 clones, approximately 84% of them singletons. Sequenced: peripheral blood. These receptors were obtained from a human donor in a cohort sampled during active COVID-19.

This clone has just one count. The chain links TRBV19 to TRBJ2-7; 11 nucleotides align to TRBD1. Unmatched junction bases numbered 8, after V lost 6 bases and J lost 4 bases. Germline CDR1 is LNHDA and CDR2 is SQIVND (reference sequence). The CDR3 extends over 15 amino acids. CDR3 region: CASSLGQGARYEQYF. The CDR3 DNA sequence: TGTGCCAGTAGCCTTGGACAGGGGGCGCGGTACGAGCAGTACTTC.

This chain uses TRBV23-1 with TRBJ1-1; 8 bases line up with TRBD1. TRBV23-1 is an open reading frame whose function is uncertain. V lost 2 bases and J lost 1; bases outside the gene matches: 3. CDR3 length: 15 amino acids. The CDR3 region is CASSQPDRANTEAFF. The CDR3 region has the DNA TGCGCCAGCAGTCAACCGGACAGGGCGAACACTGAAGCTTTCTTT.

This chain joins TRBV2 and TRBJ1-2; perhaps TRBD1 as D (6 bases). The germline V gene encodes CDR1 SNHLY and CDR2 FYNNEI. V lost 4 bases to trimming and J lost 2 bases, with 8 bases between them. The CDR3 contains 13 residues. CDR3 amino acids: CASSVTGNYGYTF. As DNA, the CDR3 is TGTGCCAGCAGTGTGACAGGCAACTATGGCTACACCTTC.

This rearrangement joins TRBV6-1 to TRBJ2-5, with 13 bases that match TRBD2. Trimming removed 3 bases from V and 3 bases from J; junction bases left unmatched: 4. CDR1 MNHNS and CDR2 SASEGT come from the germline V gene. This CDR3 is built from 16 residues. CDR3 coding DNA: TGTGCCAGCAGTGATACTAGCGGGAGGGCTAAAGAGACCCAGTACTTC. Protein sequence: CASSDTSGRAKETQYF.

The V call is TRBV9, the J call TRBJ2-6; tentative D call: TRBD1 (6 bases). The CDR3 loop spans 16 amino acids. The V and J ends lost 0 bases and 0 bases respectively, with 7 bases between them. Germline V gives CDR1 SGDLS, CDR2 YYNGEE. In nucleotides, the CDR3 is TGTGCCAGCAGCGTAGTGGGGGCCTCTGGGGCCAACGTCCTGACTTTC. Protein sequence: CASSVVGASGANVLTF.

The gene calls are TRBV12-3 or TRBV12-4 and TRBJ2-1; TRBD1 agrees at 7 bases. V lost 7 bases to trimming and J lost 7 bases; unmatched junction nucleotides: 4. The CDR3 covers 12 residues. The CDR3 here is CASTSRGNEQFF. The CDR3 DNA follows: TGTGCCAGCACCTCCAGGGGGAATGAGCAGTTCTTC.

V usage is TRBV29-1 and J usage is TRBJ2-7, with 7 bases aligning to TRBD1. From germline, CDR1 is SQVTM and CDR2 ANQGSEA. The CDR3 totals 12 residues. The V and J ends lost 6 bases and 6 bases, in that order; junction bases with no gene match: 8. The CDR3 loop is CSVGDRVAEQYF. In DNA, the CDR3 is TGCAGCGTAGGCGACAGGGTGGCCGAGCAGTACTTC.

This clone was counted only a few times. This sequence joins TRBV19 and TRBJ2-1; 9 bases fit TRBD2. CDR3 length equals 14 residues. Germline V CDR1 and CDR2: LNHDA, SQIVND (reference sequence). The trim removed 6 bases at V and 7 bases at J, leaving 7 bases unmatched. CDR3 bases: TGTGCCAGTAGCGGGACTAGCAGCCCAAATGAGCAGTTCTTC. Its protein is CASSGTSSPNEQFF.

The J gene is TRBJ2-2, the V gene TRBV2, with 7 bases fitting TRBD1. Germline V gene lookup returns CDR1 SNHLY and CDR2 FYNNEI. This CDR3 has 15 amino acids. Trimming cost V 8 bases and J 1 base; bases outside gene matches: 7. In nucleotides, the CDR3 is TGTGCCAGCCTCGCGACAGGGTGGAACACCGGGGAGCTGTTTTTT. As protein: CASLATGWNTGELFF.

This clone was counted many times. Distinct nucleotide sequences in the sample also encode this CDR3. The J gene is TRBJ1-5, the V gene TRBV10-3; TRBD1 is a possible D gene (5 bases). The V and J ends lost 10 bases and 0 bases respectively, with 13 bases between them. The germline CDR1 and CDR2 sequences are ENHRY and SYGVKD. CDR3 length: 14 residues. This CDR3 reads CASGTADSNQPQHF. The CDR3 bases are TGTGCCAGCGGGACGGCGGATAGCAATCAGCCCCAGCATTTT.

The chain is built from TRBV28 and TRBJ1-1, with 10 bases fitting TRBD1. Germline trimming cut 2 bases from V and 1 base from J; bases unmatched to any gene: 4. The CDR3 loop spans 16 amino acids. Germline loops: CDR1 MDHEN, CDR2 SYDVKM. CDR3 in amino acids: CASSLGDRGSNTEAFF. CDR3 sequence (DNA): TGTGCCAGCAGTTTAGGGGACAGGGGTTCGAACACTGAAGCTTTCTTT.

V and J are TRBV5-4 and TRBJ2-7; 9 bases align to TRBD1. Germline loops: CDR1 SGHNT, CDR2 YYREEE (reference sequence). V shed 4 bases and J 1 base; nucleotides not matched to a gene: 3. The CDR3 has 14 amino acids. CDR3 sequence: CASSPGTGSYEQYF. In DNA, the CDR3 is TGTGCCAGCAGCCCCGGGACAGGGTCCTACGAGCAGTACTTC.

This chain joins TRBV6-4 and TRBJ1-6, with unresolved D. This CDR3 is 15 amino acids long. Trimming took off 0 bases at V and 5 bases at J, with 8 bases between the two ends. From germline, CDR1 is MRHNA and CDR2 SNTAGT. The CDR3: CASSDSAGDNSPLHF. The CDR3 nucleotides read TGTGCCAGCAGTGACTCAGCCGGAGATAATTCACCCCTCCACTTT.

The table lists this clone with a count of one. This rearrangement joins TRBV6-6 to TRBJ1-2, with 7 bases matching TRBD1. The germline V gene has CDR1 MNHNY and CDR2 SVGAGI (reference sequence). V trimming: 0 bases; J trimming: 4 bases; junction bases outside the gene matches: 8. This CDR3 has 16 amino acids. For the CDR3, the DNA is TGTGCCAGCAGTTACTCGAAGGGGGCACCGCTCTATGGCTACACCTTC. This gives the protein CASSYSKGAPLYGYTF.

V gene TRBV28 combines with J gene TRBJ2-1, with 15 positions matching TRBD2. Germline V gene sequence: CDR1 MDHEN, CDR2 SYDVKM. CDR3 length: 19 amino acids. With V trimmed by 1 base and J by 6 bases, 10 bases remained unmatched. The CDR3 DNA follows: TGTGCCAGCAGTTTATACCCCCTCGGACTAGCGGGAGGGACCAATGAGCAGTTCTTC. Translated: CASSLYPLGLAGGTNEQFF.

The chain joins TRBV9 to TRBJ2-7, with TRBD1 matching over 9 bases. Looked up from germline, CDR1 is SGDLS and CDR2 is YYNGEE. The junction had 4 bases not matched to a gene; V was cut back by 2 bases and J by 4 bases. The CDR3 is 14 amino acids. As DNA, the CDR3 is TGTGCCAGCAGCGTCCGGGACAGGGATTACGAGCAGTACTTC. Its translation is CASSVRDRDYEQYF.

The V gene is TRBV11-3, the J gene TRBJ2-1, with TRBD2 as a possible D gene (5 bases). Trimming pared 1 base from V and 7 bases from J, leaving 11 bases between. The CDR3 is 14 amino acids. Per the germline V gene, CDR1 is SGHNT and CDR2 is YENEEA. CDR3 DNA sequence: TGTGCCAGCAGCTTAGGTCTGGGGAGTAATGAGCAGTTCTTC. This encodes CASSLGLGSNEQFF.

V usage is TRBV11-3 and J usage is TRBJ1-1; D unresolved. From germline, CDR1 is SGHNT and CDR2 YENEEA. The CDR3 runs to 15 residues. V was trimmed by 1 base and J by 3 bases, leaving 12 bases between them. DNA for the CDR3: TGTGCCAGCAGCTTAGGTACGGGGATCGACACTGAAGCTTTCTTT. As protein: CASSLGTGIDTEAFF.

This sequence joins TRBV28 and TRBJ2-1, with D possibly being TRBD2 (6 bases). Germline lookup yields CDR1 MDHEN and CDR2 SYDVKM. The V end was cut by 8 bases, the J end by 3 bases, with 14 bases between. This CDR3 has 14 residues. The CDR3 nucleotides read TGTGCCAGCGGGGATGGAGGGATCTACAATGAGCAGTTCTTC. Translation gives CASGDGGIYNEQFF.

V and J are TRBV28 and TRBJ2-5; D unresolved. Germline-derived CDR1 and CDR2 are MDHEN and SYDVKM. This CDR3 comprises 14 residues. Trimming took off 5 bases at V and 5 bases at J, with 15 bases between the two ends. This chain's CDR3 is CASSLPLVGETQYF. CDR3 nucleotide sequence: TGTGCCAGCAGTCTCCCCTTGGTGGGCGAGACCCAGTACTTC.

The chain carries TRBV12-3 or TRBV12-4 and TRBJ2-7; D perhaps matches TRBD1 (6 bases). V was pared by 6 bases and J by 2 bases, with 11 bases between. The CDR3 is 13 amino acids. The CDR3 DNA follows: TGTGCCAGCAGGCCTGGGGACACCTACGAGCAGTACTTC. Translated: CASRPGDTYEQYF.

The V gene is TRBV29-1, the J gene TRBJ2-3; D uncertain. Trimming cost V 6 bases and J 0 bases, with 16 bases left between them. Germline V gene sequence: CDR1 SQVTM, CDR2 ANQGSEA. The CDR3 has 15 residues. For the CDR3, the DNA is TGCAGCGTCTCAGGCACTCGTACTAGCACAGATACGCAGTATTTT. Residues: CSVSGTRTSTDTQYF.

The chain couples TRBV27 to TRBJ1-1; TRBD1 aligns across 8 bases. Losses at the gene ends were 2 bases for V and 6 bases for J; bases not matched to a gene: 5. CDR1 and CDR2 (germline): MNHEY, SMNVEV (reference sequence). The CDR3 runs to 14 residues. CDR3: CASSLTSGGSEAFF. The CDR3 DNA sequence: TGTGCCAGCAGTTTAACCTCAGGGGGCTCTGAAGCTTTCTTT.

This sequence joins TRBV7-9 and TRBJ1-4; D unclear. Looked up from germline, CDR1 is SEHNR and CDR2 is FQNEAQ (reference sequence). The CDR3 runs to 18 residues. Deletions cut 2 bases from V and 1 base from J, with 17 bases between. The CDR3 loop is CASSLWLSWRLTNEKLFF. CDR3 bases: TGTGCCAGCAGCTTATGGCTTTCGTGGAGGCTAACTAATGAAAAACTGTTTTTT.

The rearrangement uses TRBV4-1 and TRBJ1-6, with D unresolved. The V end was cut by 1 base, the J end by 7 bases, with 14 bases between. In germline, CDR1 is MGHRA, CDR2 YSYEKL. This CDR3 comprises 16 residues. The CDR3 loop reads CASSQAFGEANSPLHF. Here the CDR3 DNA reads TGCGCCAGCAGCCAAGCCTTCGGGGAGGCCAATTCACCCCTCCACTTT.

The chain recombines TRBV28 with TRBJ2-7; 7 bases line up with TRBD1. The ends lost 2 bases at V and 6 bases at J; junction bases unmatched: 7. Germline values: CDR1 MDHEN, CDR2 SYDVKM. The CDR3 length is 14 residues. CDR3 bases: TGTGCCAGCAGTTTAACGACAGGGATGGGCGAGCAGTACTTC. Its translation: CASSLTTGMGEQYF.

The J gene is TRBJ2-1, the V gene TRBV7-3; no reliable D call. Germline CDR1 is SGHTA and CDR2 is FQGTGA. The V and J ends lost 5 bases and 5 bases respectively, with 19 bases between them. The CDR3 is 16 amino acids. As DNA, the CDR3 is TGTGCCAGCAGCCCCCAGAACTGGGCAGGCGACAATGAGCAGTTCTTC. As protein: CASSPQNWAGDNEQFF.

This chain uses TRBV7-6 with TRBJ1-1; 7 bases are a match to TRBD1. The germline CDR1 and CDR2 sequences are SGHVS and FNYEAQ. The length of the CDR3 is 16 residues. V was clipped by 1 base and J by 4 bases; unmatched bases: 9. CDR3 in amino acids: CASSLGTGQLGTEAFF. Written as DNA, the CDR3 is TGTGCCAGCAGCTTAGGGACGGGACAGTTAGGCACTGAAGCTTTCTTT.

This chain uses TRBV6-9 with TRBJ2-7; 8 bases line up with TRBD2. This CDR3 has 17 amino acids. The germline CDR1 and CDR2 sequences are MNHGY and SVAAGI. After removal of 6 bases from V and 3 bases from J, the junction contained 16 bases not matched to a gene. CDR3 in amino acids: CASRKAPRSGDHYEQYF. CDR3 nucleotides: TGTGCCAGCAGGAAAGCCCCTCGTAGCGGGGACCACTACGAGCAGTACTTC.

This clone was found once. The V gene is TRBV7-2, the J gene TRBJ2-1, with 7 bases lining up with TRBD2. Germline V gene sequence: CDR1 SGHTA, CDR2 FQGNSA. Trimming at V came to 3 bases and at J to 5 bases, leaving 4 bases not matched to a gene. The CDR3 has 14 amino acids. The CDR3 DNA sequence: TGTGCCAGCAGCTTGACTAGCTTACACAATGAGCAGTTCTTC. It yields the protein CASSLTSLHNEQFF.

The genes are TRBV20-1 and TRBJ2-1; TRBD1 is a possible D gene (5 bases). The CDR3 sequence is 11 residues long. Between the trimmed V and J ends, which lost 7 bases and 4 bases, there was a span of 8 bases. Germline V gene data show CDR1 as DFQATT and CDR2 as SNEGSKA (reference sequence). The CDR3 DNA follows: TGCAGTGGCAGGGAATACAATGAGCAGTTCTTC. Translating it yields CSGREYNEQFF.